The T cell receptor (beta chain) described here comes from a study of cytomegalovirus exposure and HLA in healthy donors. Germline V gene data show CDR1 as SGHTA and CDR2 as FQGTGA. The CDR3 consists of 14 residues. Unmatched junction bases numbered 2, after V lost 4 bases and J lost 1 base. The PCR used 60 Vbeta and 13 Jbeta primers. Produced via immunoSEQ multiplex PCR; TCRdb's table is partial and in-frame only. This table has about 140,000 clones, about 82% appearing once. The source of this sequence is a man aged 25 to 45 in good health. The material sequenced was PBMCs. V usage is TRBV7-3 and J usage is TRBJ2-3; 7 nucleotides match TRBD2. CDR3 in DNA: TGTGCCAGCAGCTCGGGGGGTGGCACAGATACGCAGTATTTT. Its protein product is CASSSGGGTDTQYF.